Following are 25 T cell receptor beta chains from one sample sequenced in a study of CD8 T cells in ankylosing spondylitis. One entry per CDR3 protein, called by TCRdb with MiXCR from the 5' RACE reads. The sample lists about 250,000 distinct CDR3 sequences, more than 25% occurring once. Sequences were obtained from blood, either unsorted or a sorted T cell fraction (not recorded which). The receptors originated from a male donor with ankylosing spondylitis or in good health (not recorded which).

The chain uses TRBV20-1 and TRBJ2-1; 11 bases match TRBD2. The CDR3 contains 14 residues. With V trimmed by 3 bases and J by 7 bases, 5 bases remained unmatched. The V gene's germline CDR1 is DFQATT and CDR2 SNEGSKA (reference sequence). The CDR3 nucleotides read TGCAGTGCTAGCCCTAGCGGGGGGCATAATGAGCAGTTCTTC. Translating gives CSASPSGGHNEQFF.

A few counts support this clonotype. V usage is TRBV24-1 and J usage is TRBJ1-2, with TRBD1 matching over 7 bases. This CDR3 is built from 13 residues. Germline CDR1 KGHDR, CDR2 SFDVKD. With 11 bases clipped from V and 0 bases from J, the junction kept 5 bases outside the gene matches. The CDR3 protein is CAIGTDANYGYTF. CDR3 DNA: TGTGCCATTGGGACAGATGCTAACTATGGCTACACCTTC.

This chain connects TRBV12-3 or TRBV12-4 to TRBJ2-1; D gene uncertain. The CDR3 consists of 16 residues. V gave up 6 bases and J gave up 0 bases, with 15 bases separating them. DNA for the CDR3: TGTGCCAGCAGCCCCCAGGCCCCGAGCTCCTACAATGAGCAGTTCTTC. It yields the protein CASSPQAPSSYNEQFF.

CDR3 DNA: TGCGCCAGCAGCTCGGCCATTGACACCTACACAGATACGCAGTATTTT. This gives the protein CASSSAIDTYTDTQYF. This chain joins TRBV5-1 and TRBJ2-3; D is unresolved. CDR3 size: 16 residues. CDR1 SGHRS and CDR2 YFSETQ come from the germline V gene. V was shortened by 3 bases and J by 2 bases, with 16 bases between the two germline ends.

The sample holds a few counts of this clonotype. CDR3 sequence (DNA): TGTGCCAGTGCATCTACAGGGAGGGGAGAGACCCAGTACTTC. As protein: CASASTGRGETQYF. The chain has TRBV10-3 and TRBJ2-5; D might be TRBD2 (7 bases). V was shortened by 10 bases and J by 4 bases, with 19 bases between the two germline ends. This CDR3 has 14 amino acids. Germline V lookup: CDR1 ENHRY, CDR2 SYGVKD.

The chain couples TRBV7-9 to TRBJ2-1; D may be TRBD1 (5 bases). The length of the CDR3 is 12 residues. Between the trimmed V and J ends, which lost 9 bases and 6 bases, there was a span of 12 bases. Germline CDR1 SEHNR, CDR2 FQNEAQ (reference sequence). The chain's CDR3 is CASSVGRNEQFF. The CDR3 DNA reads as TGTGCCAGTTCGGTGGGGCGCAATGAGCAGTTCTTC. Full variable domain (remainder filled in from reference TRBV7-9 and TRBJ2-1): DTGVSQNPRHKITKRGQNVTFRCDPISEHNRLYWYRQTLGQGPEFLTYFQNEAQLEKSRLLSDRFSAERPKGSFSTLEIQRTEQGDSAMYLCASSVGRNEQFFGPGTRLTVL.

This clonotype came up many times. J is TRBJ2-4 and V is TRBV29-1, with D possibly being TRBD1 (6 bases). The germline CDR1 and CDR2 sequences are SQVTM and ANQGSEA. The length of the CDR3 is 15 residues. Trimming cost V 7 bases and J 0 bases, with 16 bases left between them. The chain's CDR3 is CSAIHRDLAKNIQYF. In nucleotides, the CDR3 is TGCAGCGCCATCCACAGGGACCTAGCCAAAAACATTCAGTACTTC.

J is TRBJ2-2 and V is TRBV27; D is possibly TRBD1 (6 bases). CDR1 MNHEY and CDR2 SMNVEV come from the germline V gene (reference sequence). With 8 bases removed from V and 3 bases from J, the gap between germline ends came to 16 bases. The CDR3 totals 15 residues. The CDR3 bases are TGTGCCAGCGCCGGGACCAGGGGTTACACCGGGGAGCTGTTTTTT. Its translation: CASAGTRGYTGELFF.

The DNA of the CDR3 is TGCAGCGTGGGACGTAGCGGGGGGCCCTCGGATACGCAGTATTTT. Its translation: CSVGRSGGPSDTQYF. This chain links TRBV29-1 with TRBJ2-3; 10 bases map to TRBD2. The germline V gene encodes CDR1 SQVTM and CDR2 ANQGSEA. V lost 6 bases to trimming and J lost 6 bases; unmatched junction nucleotides: 12. There are 15 residues in the CDR3.

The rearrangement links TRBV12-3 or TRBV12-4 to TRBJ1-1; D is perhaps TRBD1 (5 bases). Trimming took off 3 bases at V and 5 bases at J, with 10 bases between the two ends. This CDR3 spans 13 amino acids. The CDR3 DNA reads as TGTGCCAGCAGTTTCGGTGGGGGTACTGAAGCTTTCTTT. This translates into CASSFGGGTEAFF.

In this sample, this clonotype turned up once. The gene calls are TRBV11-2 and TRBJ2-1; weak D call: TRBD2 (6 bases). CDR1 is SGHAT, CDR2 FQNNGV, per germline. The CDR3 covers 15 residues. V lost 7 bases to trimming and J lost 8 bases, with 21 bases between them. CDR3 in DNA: TGTGCCAGCAATTCCCGACTAGGAGGCGTCGATGAGCAGTTCTTC. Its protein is CASNSRLGGVDEQFF.

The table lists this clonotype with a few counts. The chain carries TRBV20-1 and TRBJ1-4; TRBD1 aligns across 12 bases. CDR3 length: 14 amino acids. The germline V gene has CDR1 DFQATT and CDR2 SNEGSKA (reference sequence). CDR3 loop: CSGGQGATNEKLFF. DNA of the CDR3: TGCAGCGGGGGACAGGGGGCGACTAATGAAAAACTGTTTTTT.

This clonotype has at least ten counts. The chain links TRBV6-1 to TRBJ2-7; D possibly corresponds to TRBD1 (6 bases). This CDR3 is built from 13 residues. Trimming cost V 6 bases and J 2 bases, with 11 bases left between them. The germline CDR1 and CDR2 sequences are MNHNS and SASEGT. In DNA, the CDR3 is TGTGCCAGCAGAAGGGACAACACCTACGAGCAGTACTTC. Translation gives CASRRDNTYEQYF.

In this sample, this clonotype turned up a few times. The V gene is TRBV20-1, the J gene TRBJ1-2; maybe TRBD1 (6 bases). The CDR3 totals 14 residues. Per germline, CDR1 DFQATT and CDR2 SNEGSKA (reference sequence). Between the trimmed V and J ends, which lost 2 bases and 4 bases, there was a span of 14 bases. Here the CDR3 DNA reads TGCAGTGCTAGATCAGGGGAGAGCGCCTATGGCTACACCTTC. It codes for CSARSGESAYGYTF.

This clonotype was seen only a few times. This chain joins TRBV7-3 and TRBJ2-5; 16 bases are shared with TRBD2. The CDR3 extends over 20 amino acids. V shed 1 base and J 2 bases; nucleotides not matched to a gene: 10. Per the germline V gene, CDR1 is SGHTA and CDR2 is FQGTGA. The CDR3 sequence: CASSLIGGTSGGAGQETQYF. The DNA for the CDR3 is TGTGCCAGCAGCTTAATTGGCGGGACTAGCGGGGGGGCAGGTCAAGAGACCCAGTACTTC.

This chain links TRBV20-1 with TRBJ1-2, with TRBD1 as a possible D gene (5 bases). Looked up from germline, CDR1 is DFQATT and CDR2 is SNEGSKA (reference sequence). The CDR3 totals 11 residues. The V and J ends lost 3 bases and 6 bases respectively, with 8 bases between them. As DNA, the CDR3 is TGCAGTGCTAGGGCAGGGCATGGCTACACCTTC. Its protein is CSARAGHGYTF.

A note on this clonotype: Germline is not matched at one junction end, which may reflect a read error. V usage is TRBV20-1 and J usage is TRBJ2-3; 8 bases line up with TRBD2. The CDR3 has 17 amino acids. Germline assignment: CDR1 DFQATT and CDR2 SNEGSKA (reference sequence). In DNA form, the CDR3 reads TGCTGTGCTAGAGATCGGGCACTAGCGGAGAACCCAGATACGCAGTATTTT. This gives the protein CCARDRALAENPDTQYF.

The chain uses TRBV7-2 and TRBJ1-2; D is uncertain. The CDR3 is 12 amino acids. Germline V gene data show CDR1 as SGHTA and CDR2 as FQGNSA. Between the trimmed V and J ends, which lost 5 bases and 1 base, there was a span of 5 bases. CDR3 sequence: CASSRYNYGYTF. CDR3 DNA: TGTGCCAGCAGCAGATATAACTATGGCTACACCTTC.

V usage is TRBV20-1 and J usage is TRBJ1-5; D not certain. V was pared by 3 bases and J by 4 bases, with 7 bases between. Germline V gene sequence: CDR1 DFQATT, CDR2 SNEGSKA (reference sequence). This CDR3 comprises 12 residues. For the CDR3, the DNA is TGCAGTGCTAGCAATTATAATCAGCCCCAGCATTTT. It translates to CSASNYNQPQHF.

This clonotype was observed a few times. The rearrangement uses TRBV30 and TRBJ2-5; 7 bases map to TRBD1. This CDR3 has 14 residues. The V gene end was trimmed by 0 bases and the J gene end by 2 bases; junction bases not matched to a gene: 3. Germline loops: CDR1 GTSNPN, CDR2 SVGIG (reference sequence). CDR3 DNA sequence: TGTGCCTGGAGTGTAAGGACAGGACAAGAGACCCAGTACTTC. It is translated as CAWSVRTGQETQYF.

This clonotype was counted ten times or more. CDR3 sequence reads: CASSFRGHTEAFF. CDR3 DNA: TGTGCCAGCAGCTTCCGGGGTCACACTGAAGCTTTCTTT. The rearrangement links TRBV7-2 to TRBJ1-1; D gene unclear. The CDR3 is 13 residues long. The germline CDR1 and CDR2 sequences are SGHTA and FQGNSA. The ends were cut back, 3 bases at V and 3 bases at J, with 8 bases in the middle.

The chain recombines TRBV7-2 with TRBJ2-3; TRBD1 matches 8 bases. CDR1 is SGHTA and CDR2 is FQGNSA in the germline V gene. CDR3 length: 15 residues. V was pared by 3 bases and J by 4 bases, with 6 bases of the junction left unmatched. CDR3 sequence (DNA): TGTGCCAGCAGCTTGGTGACAGGGGCCCCAGATACGCAGTATTTT. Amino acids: CASSLVTGAPDTQYF.

The CDR3 sequence: CASSQDEASGAYNEQFF. CDR3 DNA: TGTGCCAGCAGCCAAGATGAGGCTAGCGGGGCATACAATGAGCAGTTCTTC. The chain recombines TRBV4-2 with TRBJ2-1; 9 bases fit TRBD2. Germline assignment: CDR1 LGHNA and CDR2 YNFKEQ. V lost 0 bases and J lost 4; bases outside the gene matches: 7. The CDR3 sequence is 17 residues long.

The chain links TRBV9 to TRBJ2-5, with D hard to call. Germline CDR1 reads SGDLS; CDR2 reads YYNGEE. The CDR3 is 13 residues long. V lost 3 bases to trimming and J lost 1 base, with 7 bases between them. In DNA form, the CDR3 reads TGTGCCAGCAGCGCCTCCCCCCAAGAGACCCAGTACTTC. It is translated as CASSASPQETQYF.

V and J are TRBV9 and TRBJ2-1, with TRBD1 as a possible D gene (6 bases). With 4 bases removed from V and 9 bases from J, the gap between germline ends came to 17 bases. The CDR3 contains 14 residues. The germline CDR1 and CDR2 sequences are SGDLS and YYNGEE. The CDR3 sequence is CASSWDILRGEQFF. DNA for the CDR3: TGTGCCAGCAGCTGGGACATCCTCCGTGGTGAGCAGTTCTTC.